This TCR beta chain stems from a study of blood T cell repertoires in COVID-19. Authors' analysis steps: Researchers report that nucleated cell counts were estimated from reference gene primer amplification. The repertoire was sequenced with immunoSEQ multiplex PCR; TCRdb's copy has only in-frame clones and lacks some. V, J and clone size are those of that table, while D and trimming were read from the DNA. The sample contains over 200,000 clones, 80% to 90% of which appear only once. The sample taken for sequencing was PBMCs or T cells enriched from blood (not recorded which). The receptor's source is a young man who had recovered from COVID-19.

Here the CDR3 reads CASSGGWEEQYF. CDR3 bases: TGTGCCAGCAGCGGAGGCTGGGAGGAGCAGTACTTC. V usage is TRBV28 and J usage is TRBJ2-7, with a weak D call TRBD2 (5 bases). Germline lookup yields CDR1 MDHEN and CDR2 SYDVKM. V lost 6 bases and J lost 7, with 13 bases in between. The CDR3 has 12 amino acids. The full variable domain, its missing parts supplied by reference TRBV28 and TRBJ2-7, is DVKVTQSSRYLVKRTGEKVFLECVQDMDHENMFWYRQDPGLGLRLIYFSYDVKMKEKGDIPEGYSVSREKKERFSLILESASTNQTSMYLCASSGGWEEQYFGPGTRLTVT.